The 5 T cell receptor beta chains reported below all come from one sample, sequenced in a study of T cell responses to AZD1222 COVID-19 vaccine. The method was immunoSEQ multiplex PCR; TCRdb's version includes in-frame clones alone and lacks a portion of them. This sample has more than 95,000 clones, with about nine tenths found just once. The sequences come from peripheral blood, collected on day 0 of AZD1222 vaccination. The origin of the receptors is an adult in good health.

This clone was recorded once. The rearrangement joins TRBV6-5 to TRBJ1-2; D is undetermined. The germline CDR1 and CDR2 sequences are MNHEY and SVGAGI. This CDR3 region has 10 residues. Trimming took 7 bases from V and 10 from J, leaving 10 bases between them. For the CDR3, the DNA is TGTGCCAGCACCCAAAACATCTACACCTTC. Amino acids: CASTQNIYTF.

The chain carries TRBV19 and TRBJ1-5, with TRBD1 as a possible D gene (6 bases). The CDR3 spans 16 residues. V lost 3 bases and J 1 base, leaving 13 bases between the germline ends. Germline V gene data show CDR1 as LNHDA and CDR2 as SQIVND (reference sequence). Here the CDR3 reads CASSITGMGSNQPQHF. The CDR3 coding sequence is TGTGCCAGTAGTATTACAGGGATGGGGAGCAATCAGCCCCAGCATTTT.

The chain uses TRBV18 and TRBJ1-3; 9 nucleotides line up with TRBD1. Germline assignment: CDR1 KGHSH and CDR2 LQKENI. The CDR3 has 14 residues. J was trimmed by 6 bases and V by 5 bases; bases with no gene match: 5. CDR3 sequence reads: CASSSDRGINTIYF. For the CDR3, the DNA is TGTGCCAGCTCATCCGACAGGGGGATAAACACCATATATTTT.

CDR3 sequence: CASSPTTGTGKGKLFF. CDR3 nucleotide sequence: TGTGCCAGCTCACCTACTACCGGGACAGGGAAGGGAAAACTGTTTTTT. The chain has TRBV18 and TRBJ1-4; 9 nucleotides align to TRBD1. This CDR3 has 16 residues. Germline V gene lookup returns CDR1 KGHSH and CDR2 LQKENI. J gave up 10 bases and V 3 bases, and 12 bases lay outside the gene matches.

The genes are TRBV30 and TRBJ2-7; D ambiguous. Germline V gene data show CDR1 as GTSNPN and CDR2 as SVGIG (reference sequence). V lost 4 bases and J 0 bases, leaving 13 bases between the germline ends. This CDR3 is built from 14 residues. The CDR3 DNA sequence: TGTGCCTGGACACCGTTTGTTCCCTCCTACGAGCAGTACTTC. This sequence encodes CAWTPFVPSYEQYF.